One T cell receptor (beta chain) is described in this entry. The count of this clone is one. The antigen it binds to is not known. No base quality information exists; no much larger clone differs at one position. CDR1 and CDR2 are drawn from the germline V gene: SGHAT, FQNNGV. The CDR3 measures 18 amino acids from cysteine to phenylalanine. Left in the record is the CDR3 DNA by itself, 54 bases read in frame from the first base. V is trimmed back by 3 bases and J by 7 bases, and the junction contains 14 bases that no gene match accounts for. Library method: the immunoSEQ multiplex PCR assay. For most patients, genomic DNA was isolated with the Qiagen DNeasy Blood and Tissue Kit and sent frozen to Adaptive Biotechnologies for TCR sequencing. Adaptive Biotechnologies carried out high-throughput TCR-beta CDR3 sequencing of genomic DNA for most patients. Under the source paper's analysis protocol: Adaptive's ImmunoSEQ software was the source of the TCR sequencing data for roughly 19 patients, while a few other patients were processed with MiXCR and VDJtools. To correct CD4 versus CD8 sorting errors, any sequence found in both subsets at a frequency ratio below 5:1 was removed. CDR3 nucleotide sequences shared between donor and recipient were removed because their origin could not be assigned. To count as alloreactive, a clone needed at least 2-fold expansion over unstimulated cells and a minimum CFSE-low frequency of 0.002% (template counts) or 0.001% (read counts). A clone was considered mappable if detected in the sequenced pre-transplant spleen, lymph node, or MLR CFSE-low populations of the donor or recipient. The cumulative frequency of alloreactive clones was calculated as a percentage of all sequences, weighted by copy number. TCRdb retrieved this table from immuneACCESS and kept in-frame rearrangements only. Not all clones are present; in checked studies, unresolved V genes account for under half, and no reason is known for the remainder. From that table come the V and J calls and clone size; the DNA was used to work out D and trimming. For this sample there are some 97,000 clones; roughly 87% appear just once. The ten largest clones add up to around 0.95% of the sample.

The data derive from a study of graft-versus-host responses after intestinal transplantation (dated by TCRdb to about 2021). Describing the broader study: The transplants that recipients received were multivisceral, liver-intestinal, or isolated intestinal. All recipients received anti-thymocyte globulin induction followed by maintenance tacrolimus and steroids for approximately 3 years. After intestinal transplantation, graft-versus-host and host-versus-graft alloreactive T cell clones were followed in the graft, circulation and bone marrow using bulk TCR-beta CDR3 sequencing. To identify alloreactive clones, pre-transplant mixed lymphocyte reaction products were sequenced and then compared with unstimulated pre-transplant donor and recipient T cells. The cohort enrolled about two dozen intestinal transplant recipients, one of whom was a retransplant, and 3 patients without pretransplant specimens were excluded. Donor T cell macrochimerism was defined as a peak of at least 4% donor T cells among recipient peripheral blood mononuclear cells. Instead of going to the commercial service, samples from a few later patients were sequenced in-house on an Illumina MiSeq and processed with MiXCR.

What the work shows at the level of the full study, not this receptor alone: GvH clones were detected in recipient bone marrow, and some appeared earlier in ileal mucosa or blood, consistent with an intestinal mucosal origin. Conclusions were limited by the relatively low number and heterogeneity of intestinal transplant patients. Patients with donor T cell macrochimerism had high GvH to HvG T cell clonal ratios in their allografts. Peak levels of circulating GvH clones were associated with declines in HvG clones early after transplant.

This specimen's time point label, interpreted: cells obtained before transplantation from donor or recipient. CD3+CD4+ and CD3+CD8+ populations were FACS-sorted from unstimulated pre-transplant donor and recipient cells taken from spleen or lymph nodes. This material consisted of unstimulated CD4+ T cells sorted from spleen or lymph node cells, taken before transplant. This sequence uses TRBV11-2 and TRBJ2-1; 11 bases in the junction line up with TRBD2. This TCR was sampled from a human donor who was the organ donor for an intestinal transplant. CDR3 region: CASSLALIGLAGGNEQFF. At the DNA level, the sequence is TGTGCCAGCAGCTTGGCATTAATAGGGCTAGCGGGGGGTAATGAGCAGTTCTTC.